This TCR beta chain emerged from a study of T cells in localized non-small cell lung cancer. Study outcomes and limitations: Uninvolved adjacent lung had the highest recorded T cell clonality, with tumor below it. The study sequenced only one region of the tumor. As a result, intratumor heterogeneity could not be excluded and remains possible. Overall survival was longer when the density of T cells in the blood was higher.

Sequencing used immunoSEQ multiplex PCR; TCRdb keeps in-frame clones, though not all of them. In the table there are tens of thousands of clones, over 85% of which are singletons. The germline V and J ends were trimmed by 3 bases and 2 bases, with 14 bases remaining between them. The CDR3 is made up of 16 amino acids. From germline, CDR1 is MNHNS and CDR2 SASEGT. As regards this clone: Its specificity is unknown.

The V gene is TRBV6-1, the J gene TRBJ1-5; D is possibly TRBD1 (6 bases). Sequencing was performed on peripheral blood, taken before any cancer treatment. This receptor was identified in a female donor of 60 years or more with stage I lung adenocarcinoma. Here the CDR3 DNA reads TGTGCCAGCAGTGAGGGTGCAGGGGTGGGCAATCAGCCCCAGCATTTT. Translating gives CASSEGAGVGNQPQHF.